Shown below are 26 T cell receptor beta chains from a single sample sequenced in a study of blood T cells in healthy people across ages. Primed by a sample-barcoded 5' primer and a J-beta primer mix, a second PCR proceeded for roughly 6 to 12 cycles. From the 5' RACE reads, TCRdb called clonotypes with MiXCR, one entry per CDR3 protein. This table has about 770,000 distinct CDR3 sequences, around two fifths appearing once. The sequencing input was blood. These receptors were taken from a man aged 55-75 years in good health.

The rearrangement uses TRBV15 and TRBJ2-1; D unclear. The CDR3 is 13 residues long. Trimming took 1 base from V and 5 from J, leaving 6 bases between them. Germline V gives CDR1 LNHNV, CDR2 YYDKDF (reference sequence). CDR3 DNA: TGTGCCACCAGCAGAGGACTCAACAATGAGCAGTTCTTC. This encodes CATSRGLNNEQFF.

The chain combines TRBV14 with TRBJ1-4; D gene ambiguous. Germline V lookup: CDR1 SGHDN, CDR2 FVKESK. The V end lost 1 base, the J end lost 7 bases, and 7 bases lay between the germline ends. The CDR3 is made up of 13 amino acids. Here the CDR3 DNA reads TGTGCCAGCAGCCAAGTTGGGTTTGAAAAACTGTTTTTT. It translates to CASSQVGFEKLFF.

The chain has TRBV12-3 or TRBV12-4 and TRBJ2-5; a possible D gene is TRBD2 (5 bases). The CDR3 has 17 residues. V was shortened by 6 bases and J by 5 bases, with 25 bases between the two germline ends. The CDR3 nucleotides are TGTGCCAGCAGCCAAAAAAAACGAGCGGACTTGGGGGAGACCCAGTACTTC. It specifies CASSQKKRADLGETQYF.

The V and J genes are TRBV5-6 and TRBJ2-3; the D gene is possibly TRBD2 (7 bases). V gave up 7 bases and J gave up 3 bases, with 18 bases separating them. Germline V gene lookup returns CDR1 SGHDT and CDR2 YYEEEE. This CDR3 spans 15 amino acids. CDR3 sequence: CASGRRGGRTDTQYF. Written as DNA, the CDR3 is TGTGCCAGCGGCCGAAGGGGGGGTAGGACAGATACGCAGTATTTT.

This sequence joins TRBV7-2 and TRBJ1-6, with D perhaps TRBD1 (5 bases). The CDR3 runs to 15 residues. The germline gives CDR1 SGHTA, CDR2 FQGNSA. With 5 bases removed from V and 3 bases from J, the gap between germline ends came to 11 bases. CDR3 coding DNA: TGTGCCAGCAGCCCAAGACAGTACTATAATTCACCCCTCCACTTT. This codes for CASSPRQYYNSPLHF.

The chain joins TRBV2 to TRBJ2-3; possibly TRBD1 or TRBD2 for D (5 bases each). CDR3 length equals 16 residues. Germline assignment: CDR1 SNHLY and CDR2 FYNNEI. V lost 6 bases and J 5 bases, leaving 21 bases between the germline ends. CDR3 sequence: CASSDEGRLRGDTQYF. The CDR3 DNA is TGTGCCAGCAGCGATGAGGGGCGGCTTCGGGGAGATACGCAGTATTTT.

With respect to this clonotype: Germline and junction disagree at one end, which may indicate a read error. The chain uses TRBV20-1 and TRBJ2-5; TRBD1 matches at 10 bases. The DNA end is more similar to TRBJ2-7, so the J call may be wrong. This CDR3 contains 15 residues. Germline assignment: CDR1 DFQATT and CDR2 SNEGSKA (reference sequence). The CDR3 coding sequence is TGCGGTGCTAGGGATTGGGACAGGGGTTTGGGCGAGCAGTACTTC. Protein: CGARDWDRGLGEQYF.

The V gene is TRBV2, the J gene TRBJ2-7; a weak D match, TRBD2 (5 bases). V dropped 6 bases and J dropped 2 bases, with 14 bases sitting between them. CDR3 size: 14 residues. CDR1 SNHLY and CDR2 FYNNEI come from the germline V gene. The CDR3: CASRPYGLTYEQYF. The CDR3 nucleotides are TGTGCCAGCAGACCGTACGGACTTACCTACGAGCAGTACTTC.

V gene TRBV5-1 combines with J gene TRBJ2-3; D not resolved. The germline CDR1 and CDR2 sequences are SGHRS and YFSETQ. The CDR3 is made up of 12 amino acids. Trimming cost V 4 bases and J 5 bases, with 8 bases left between them. CDR3 bases: TGCGCCAGCAGCGCGCGGCAAGATACGCAGTATTTT. It codes for CASSARQDTQYF.

The chain employs TRBV20-1 and TRBJ2-7, with a possible D match to TRBD2 (5 bases). The CDR3 extends over 15 amino acids. In germline, CDR1 is DFQATT, CDR2 SNEGSKA (reference sequence). V was shortened by 6 bases and J by 9 bases, with 27 bases between the two germline ends. The DNA of the CDR3 is TGCAGTGCACCTGAAGCTAGCAGGCCCAAAAACATGCAGTACTTC. Translated: CSAPEASRPKNMQYF.

The gene calls are TRBV29-1 and TRBJ1-1; a weak D match, TRBD1 (6 bases). The length of the CDR3 is 13 residues. The V and J ends lost 3 bases and 2 bases respectively, with 10 bases between them. Germline lookup yields CDR1 SQVTM and CDR2 ANQGSEA. CDR3 DNA sequence: TGCAGCGTTGATAGGGGGGATAACACTGAAGCTTTCTTT. It specifies CSVDRGDNTEAFF.

This clonotype was seen only a few times. This sequence joins TRBV6-2 or TRBV6-3 and TRBJ2-7; 9 bases map to TRBD1. Germline CDR1 is MNHEY and CDR2 is SVGEGT. After removal of 6 bases from V and 4 bases from J, the junction contained 10 bases not matched to a gene. The length of the CDR3 is 15 residues. The CDR3 is CASSKGQGKFYEQYF. As DNA, the CDR3 is TGTGCCAGCAGCAAAGGACAGGGGAAGTTTTACGAGCAGTACTTC.

This sequence joins TRBV12-3 or TRBV12-4 and TRBJ1-6, with unresolved D. CDR3 length: 12 residues. Trimming removed 4 bases at V and 12 bases at J, with 10 bases between. The CDR3 loop is CASSSAGKPLHF. The DNA for the CDR3 is TGTGCCAGCAGTTCGGCTGGTAAACCCCTCCACTTT.

V is TRBV7-2 and J is TRBJ2-1; weak D call: TRBD2 (6 bases). Trimming cost V 5 bases and J 9 bases, with 11 bases left between them. CDR1 SGHTA and CDR2 FQGNSA come from the germline V gene. CDR3 length equals 12 residues. The CDR3 reads CASSQTRSEQFF. The CDR3 DNA is TGTGCCAGCAGCCAGACTAGGAGTGAGCAGTTCTTC.

This clonotype was recorded a few times. V and J are TRBV5-8 and TRBJ2-3; TRBD1 aligns across 11 bases. The CDR3 runs to 15 residues. CDR1 is SGHTS, CDR2 YDEGEE, per germline. J was trimmed by 3 bases and V by 4 bases; bases with no gene match: 4. As DNA, the CDR3 is TGTGCCAGCAGCCCGGACAGGGGGCCGACAGATACGCAGTATTTT. This codes for CASSPDRGPTDTQYF.

V usage is TRBV10-3 and J usage is TRBJ1-1; D gene unclear. The CDR3 has 11 residues. V lost 2 bases, J lost 11 bases, and 9 bases lay in between. The germline CDR1 and CDR2 sequences are ENHRY and SYGVKD. CDR3 protein: CAISEGRGAFF. The CDR3 DNA reads TGTGCCATCAGTGAGGGGCGCGGGGCTTTCTTT.

This clonotype was seen a handful of times. The V gene is TRBV9, the J gene TRBJ2-5, with 7 bases lining up with TRBD2. V shed 4 bases, J shed 4 bases, and the junction held 10 bases outside the gene matches. This CDR3 has 15 amino acids. The germline V gene has CDR1 SGDLS and CDR2 YYNGEE. CDR3 in DNA: TGTGCCAGCAGCCCAGCGGGACTCTCGATAGAGACCCAGTACTTC. Protein product: CASSPAGLSIETQYF.

This chain connects TRBV30 to TRBJ1-4; 8 bases agree with TRBD1. Trimming at V came to 2 bases and at J to 5 bases, leaving 7 bases not matched to a gene. CDR3 length: 15 residues. Germline CDR1 is GTSNPN and CDR2 is SVGIG (reference sequence). The CDR3 region is CAWSQGAGLNEKLFF. CDR3 sequence (DNA): TGTGCCTGGAGTCAGGGGGCTGGGTTGAATGAAAAACTGTTTTTT.

The rearrangement links TRBV2 to TRBJ2-1; no reliable D call. The CDR3 length is 13 residues. Germline CDR1 reads SNHLY; CDR2 reads FYNNEI. V was shortened by 3 bases and J by 7 bases, with 10 bases between the two germline ends. CDR3 bases: TGTGCCAGCAGTGAGAATATATTTAATGAGCAGTTCTTC. This gives the protein CASSENIFNEQFF.

The chain is built from TRBV21-1 and TRBJ1-5. TRBV21-1 has pseudogene status. This CDR3 contains 12 residues. The DNA of the CDR3 is TGTGCCAGCCTTGGATGGCATCAGCCCCAGCTTTTT. The encoded protein is CASLGWHQPQLF.

This clonotype has more than one count but fewer than ten. The chain has TRBV29-1 and TRBJ2-3, with D tentatively TRBD2 (7 bases). CDR1 SQVTM and CDR2 ANQGSEA come from the germline V gene. CDR3 length equals 14 residues. V lost 2 bases and J lost 3, with 12 bases in between. CDR3 nucleotide sequence: TGCAGCGTTGAAAGACGGGGGGCAACAGATACGCAGTATTTT. Its protein product is CSVERRGATDTQYF.

This rearrangement joins TRBV12-3 or TRBV12-4 to TRBJ1-6; TRBD1 matches 7 bases. This CDR3 is built from 13 residues. With 8 bases clipped from V and 10 bases from J, the junction kept 8 bases outside the gene matches. The DNA for the CDR3 is TGTGCCAGCCGACAGGGTATAGCCTCACCCCTCCACTTT. Protein sequence: CASRQGIASPLHF.

This chain connects TRBV12-3 or TRBV12-4 to TRBJ2-5, with D possibly TRBD2 on 6 matching bases. V lost 5 bases and J lost 5, with 15 bases in between. CDR3 length: 14 amino acids. The CDR3 DNA reads as TGTGCCAGCAGTGTGAGAGCGGGCATCGAGACCCAGTACTTC. Translation gives CASSVRAGIETQYF.

V and J are TRBV6-6 and TRBJ1-6; D gene ambiguous. Germline assignment: CDR1 MNHNY and CDR2 SVGAGI (reference sequence). Trimming took off 5 bases at V and 10 bases at J, with 15 bases between the two ends. The CDR3 has 14 residues. The CDR3 DNA reads as TGTGCCAGCAGTCCCGCGAAGACCGAATCACCCCTCCACTTT. Protein: CASSPAKTESPLHF.

The V gene is TRBV12-3 or TRBV12-4, the J gene TRBJ1-2; 10 bases are shared with TRBD1. Trimming at V came to 6 bases and at J to 4 bases, leaving 17 bases not matched to a gene. There are 18 residues in the CDR3. The CDR3 region has the DNA TGTGCCAGCAGCTCTAGGGGGGACAGGGGAGTACCAGGCTATGGCTACACCTTC. It specifies CASSSRGDRGVPGYGYTF.

This clonotype came up a few times. This chain joins TRBV6-6 and TRBJ2-7, with D perhaps being TRBD1 or TRBD2 (7 bases each). Looked up from germline, CDR1 is MNHNY and CDR2 is SVGAGI (reference sequence). The CDR3 is made up of 11 amino acids. Trimming took 8 bases from V and 6 from J, leaving 11 bases between them. Here the CDR3 reads CASDREGEQYF. In nucleotides, the CDR3 is TGTGCCAGCGACAGGGAGGGCGAGCAGTACTTC.